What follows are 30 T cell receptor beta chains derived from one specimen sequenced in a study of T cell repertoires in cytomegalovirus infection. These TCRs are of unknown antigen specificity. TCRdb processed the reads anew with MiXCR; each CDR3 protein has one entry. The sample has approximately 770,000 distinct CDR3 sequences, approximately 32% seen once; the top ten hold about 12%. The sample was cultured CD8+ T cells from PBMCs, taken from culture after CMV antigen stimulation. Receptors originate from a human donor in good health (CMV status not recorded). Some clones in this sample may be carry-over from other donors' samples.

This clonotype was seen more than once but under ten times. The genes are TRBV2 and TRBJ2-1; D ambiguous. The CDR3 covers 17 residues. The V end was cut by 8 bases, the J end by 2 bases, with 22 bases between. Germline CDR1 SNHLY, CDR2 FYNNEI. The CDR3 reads CASDHPSAGITYNEQFF. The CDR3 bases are TGTGCCAGCGATCATCCCTCGGCCGGTATCACCTACAATGAGCAGTTCTTC.

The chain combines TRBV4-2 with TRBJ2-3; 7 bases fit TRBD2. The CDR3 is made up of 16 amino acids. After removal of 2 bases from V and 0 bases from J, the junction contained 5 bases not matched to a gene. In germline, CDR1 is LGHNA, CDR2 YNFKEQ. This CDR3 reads CASSQRLAASTDTQYF. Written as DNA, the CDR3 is TGTGCCAGCAGCCAAAGGCTAGCGGCTAGCACAGATACGCAGTATTTT.

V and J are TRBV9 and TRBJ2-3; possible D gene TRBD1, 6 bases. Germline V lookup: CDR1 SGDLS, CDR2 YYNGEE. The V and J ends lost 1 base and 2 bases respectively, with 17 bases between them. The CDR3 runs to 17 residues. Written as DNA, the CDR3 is TGTGCCAGCAGCGTACCTAAGGGGCAGGGGCACACAGATACGCAGTATTTT. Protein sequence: CASSVPKGQGHTDTQYF.

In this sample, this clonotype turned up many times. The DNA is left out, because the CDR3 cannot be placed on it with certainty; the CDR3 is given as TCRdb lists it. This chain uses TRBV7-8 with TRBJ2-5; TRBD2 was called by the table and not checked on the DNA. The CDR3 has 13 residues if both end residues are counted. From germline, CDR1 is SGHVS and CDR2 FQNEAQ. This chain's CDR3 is CASSLRRAETQYF.

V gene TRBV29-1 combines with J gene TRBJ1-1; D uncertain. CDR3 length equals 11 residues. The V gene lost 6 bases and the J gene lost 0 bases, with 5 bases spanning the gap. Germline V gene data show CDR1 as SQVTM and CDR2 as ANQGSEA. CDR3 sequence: CSVSVNTEAFF. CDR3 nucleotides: TGCAGCGTGTCAGTGAACACTGAAGCTTTCTTT. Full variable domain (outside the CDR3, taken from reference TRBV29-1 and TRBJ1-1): SAVISQKPSRDICQRGTSLTIQCQVDSQVTMMFWYRQQPGQSLTLIATANQGSEATYESGFVIDKFPISRPNLTFSTLTVSNMSPEDSSIYLCSVSVNTEAFFGQGTRLTVV.

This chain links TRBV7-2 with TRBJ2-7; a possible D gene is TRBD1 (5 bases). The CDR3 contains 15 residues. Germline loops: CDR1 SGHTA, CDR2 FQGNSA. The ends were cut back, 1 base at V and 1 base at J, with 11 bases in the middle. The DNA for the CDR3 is TGTGCCAGCAGCTTAGTAGGGGATGGGTCCTACGAGCAGTACGTC. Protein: CASSLVGDGSYEQYV.

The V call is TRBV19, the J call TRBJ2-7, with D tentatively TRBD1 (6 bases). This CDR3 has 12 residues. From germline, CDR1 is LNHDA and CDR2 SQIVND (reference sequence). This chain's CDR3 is CASQGGSYEQYF. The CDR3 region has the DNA TGTGCTAGCCAAGGGGGCTCCTACGAGCAGTACTTC. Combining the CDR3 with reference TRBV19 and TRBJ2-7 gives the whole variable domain DGGITQSPKYLFRKEGQNVTLSCEQNLNHDAMYWYRQDPGQGLRLIYYSQIVNDFQKGDIAEGYSVSREKKESFPLTVTSAQKNPTAFYLCASQGGSYEQYFGPGTRLTVT.

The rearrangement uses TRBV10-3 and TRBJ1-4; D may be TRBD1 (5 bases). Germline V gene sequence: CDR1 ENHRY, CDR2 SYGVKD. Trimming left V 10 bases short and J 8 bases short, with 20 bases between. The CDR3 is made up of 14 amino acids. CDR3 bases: TGTGCCACCCAACCGGGACGGGGGGGAGAAAAACTGTTTTTT. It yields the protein CATQPGRGGEKLFF.

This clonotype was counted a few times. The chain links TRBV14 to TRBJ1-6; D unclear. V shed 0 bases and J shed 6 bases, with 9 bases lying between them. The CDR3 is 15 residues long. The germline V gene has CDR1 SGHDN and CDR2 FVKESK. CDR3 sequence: CASSQEPLGNSPLHF. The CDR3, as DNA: TGTGCCAGCAGCCAAGAACCGCTGGGTAATTCACCCCTCCACTTT.

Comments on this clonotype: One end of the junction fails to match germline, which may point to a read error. In DNA form, the CDR3 reads TGTGGCAGCAGCTTAATTAGGCAGGTCTACAATGAGCAGTTCTTC. Translation: CGSSLIRQVYNEQFF. This chain joins TRBV7-8 and TRBJ2-1; no definite D call. The CDR3 length is 15 residues. The germline CDR1 and CDR2 sequences are SGHVS and FQNEAQ.

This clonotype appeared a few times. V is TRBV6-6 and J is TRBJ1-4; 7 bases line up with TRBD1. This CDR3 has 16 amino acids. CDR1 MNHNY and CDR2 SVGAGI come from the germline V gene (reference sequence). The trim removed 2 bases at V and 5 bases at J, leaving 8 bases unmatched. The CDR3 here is CASSYGLQGQNEKLFF. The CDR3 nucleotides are TGTGCCAGCAGTTACGGCCTACAGGGGCAAAATGAAAAACTGTTTTTT.

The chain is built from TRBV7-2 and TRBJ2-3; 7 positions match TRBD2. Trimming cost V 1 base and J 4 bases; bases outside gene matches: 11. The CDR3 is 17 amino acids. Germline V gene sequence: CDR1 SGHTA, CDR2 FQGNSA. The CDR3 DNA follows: TGTGCCAGCAGCTTAGAGCGGCTAGCGGTGGGGCCAGATACGCAGTATTTT. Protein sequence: CASSLERLAVGPDTQYF.

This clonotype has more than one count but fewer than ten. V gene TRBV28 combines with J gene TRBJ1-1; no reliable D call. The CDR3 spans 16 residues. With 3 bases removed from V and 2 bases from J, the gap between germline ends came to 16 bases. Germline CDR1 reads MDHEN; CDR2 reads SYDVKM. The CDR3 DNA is TGTGCCAGCAGTTTGGCCCCCCAAGGGTTAAACACTGAAGCTTTCTTT. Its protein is CASSLAPQGLNTEAFF.

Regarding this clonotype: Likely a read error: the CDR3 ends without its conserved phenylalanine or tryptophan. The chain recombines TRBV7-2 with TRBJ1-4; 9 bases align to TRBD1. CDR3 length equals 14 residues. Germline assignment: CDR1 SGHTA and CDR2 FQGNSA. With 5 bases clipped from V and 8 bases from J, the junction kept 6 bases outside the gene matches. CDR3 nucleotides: TGTGCCAGCAGCCGGGGACAGGGCAAGGAAAAACTGTTTTCT. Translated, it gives CASSRGQGKEKLFS.

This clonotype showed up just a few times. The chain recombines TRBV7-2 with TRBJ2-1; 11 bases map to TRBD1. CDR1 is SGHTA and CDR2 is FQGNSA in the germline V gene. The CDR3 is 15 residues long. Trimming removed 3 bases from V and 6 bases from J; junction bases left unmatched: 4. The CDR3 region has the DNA TGTGCCAGCAGCTTGTTCGGGACAGGGGGCAATGAGCAGTTCTTC. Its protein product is CASSLFGTGGNEQFF.

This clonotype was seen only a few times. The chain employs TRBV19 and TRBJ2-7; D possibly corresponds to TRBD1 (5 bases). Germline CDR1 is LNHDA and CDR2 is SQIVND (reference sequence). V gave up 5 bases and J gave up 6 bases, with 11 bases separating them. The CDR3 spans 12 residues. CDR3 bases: TGTGCCAGTAGTGCAGACAGCGTCGAGCAGTACTTC. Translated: CASSADSVEQYF.

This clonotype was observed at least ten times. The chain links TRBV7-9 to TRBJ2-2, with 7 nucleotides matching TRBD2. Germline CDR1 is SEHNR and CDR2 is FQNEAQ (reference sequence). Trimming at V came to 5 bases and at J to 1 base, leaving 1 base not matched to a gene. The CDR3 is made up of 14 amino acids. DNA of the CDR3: TGTGCCAGCAGCACGGGGGGGAACACCGGGGAGCTGTTTTTT. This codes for CASSTGGNTGELFF.

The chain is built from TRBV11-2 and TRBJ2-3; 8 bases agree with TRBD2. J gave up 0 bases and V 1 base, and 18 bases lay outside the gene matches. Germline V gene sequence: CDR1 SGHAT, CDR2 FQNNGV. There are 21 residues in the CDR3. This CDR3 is CASSLALYWLAGSTSTDTQYF. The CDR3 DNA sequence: TGTGCCAGCAGCTTAGCTCTTTATTGGCTAGCGGGTTCAACTAGCACAGATACGCAGTATTTT.

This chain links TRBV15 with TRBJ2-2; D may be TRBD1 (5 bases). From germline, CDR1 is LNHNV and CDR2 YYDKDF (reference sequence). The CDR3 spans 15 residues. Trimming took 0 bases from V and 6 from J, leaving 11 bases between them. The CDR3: CATSRDIREAGELFF. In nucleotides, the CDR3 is TGTGCCACCAGCAGAGACATCAGGGAAGCCGGGGAGCTGTTTTTT.

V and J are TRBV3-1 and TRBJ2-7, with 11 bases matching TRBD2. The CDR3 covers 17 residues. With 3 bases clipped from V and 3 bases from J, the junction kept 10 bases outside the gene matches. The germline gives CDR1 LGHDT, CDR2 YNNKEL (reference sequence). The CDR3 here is CASSHQTSGGKSYEQYF. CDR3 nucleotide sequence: TGTGCCAGCAGCCACCAAACTAGCGGGGGAAAGAGCTACGAGCAGTACTTC.

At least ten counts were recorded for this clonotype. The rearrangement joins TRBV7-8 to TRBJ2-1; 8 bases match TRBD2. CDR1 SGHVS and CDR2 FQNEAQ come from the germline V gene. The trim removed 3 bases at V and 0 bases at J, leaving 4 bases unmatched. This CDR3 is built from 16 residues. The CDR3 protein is CASSFSGVFSYNEQFF. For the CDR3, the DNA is TGTGCCAGCAGCTTTAGCGGGGTTTTCTCCTACAATGAGCAGTTCTTC.

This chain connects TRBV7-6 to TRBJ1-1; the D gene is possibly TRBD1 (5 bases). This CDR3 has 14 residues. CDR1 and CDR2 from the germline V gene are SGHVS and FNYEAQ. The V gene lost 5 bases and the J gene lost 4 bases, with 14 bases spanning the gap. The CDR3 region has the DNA TGTGCCAGCAGCCCAGAACAAGGGGTCACTGAAGCTTTCTTT. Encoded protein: CASSPEQGVTEAFF.

The CDR3: CASGFRGQGLTEAFF. As DNA, the CDR3 is TGTGCTAGTGGTTTTAGGGGACAGGGTCTCACTGAAGCTTTCTTT. V usage is TRBV12-5 and J usage is TRBJ1-1, with 9 bases that match TRBD1. With V trimmed by 3 bases and J by 4 bases, 6 bases remained unmatched. Germline-derived CDR1 and CDR2 are LGHNT and FRNRAP. The CDR3 spans 15 residues.

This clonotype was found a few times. CDR3 sequence reads: CASSSRDGGLKDTQYF. The DNA for the CDR3 is TGTGCCAGCAGCTCGCGGGACGGCGGGCTTAAAGATACGCAGTATTTT. This rearrangement joins TRBV7-2 to TRBJ2-3, with D possibly TRBD2 on 6 matching bases. The germline CDR1 and CDR2 sequences are SGHTA and FQGNSA. This CDR3 region has 16 residues. Trimming shortened V by 4 bases and J by 5 bases, and 19 bases separated the two germline ends. The whole variable domain, remainder taken from reference TRBV7-2 and TRBJ2-3, is GAGVSQSPSNKVTEKGKDVELRCDPISGHTALYWYRQSLGQGLEFLIYFQGNSAPDKSGLPSDRFSAERTGGSVSTLTIQRTQQEDSAVYLCASSSRDGGLKDTQYFGPGTRLTVL.

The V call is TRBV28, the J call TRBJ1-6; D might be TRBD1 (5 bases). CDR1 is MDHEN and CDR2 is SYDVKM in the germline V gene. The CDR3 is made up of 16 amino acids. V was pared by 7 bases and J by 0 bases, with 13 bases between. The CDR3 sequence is CASNIDSRSYNSPLHF. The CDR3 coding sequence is TGTGCCAGCAACATTGACAGCCGCTCCTATAATTCACCCCTCCACTTT.

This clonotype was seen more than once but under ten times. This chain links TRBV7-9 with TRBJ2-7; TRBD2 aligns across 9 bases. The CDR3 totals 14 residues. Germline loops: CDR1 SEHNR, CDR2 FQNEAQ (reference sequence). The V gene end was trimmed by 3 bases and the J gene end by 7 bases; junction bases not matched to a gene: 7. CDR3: CASSLGGLAREQYF. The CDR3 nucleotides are TGTGCCAGCAGCTTGGGGGGACTAGCTCGGGAGCAGTACTTC.

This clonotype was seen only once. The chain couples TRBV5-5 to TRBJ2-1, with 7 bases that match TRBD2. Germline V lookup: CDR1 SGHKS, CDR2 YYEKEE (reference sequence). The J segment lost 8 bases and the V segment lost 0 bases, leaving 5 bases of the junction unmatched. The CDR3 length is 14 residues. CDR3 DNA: TGTGCCAGCAGCTTGGGGGAGGGAATCGATGAGCAGTTCTTC. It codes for CASSLGEGIDEQFF.

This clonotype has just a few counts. The CDR3 here is CASSLANPGELFF. CDR3 in DNA: TGTGCCAGCAGCTTAGCAAATCCGGGGGAGCTGTTTTTT. This chain connects TRBV7-2 to TRBJ2-2; D not resolved. The germline V and J ends were trimmed by 0 bases and 8 bases, with 7 bases remaining between them. Germline V gene data show CDR1 as SGHTA and CDR2 as FQGNSA. The CDR3 contains 13 residues.

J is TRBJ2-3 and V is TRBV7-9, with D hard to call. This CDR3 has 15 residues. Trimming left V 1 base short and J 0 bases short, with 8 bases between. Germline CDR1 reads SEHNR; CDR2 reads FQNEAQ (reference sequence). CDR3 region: CASSLEFPSTDTQYF. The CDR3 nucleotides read TGTGCCAGCAGCTTAGAATTTCCCAGCACAGATACGCAGTATTTT. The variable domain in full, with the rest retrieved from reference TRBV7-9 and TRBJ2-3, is DTGVSQNPRHKITKRGQNVTFRCDPISEHNRLYWYRQTLGQGPEFLTYFQNEAQLEKSRLLSDRFSAERPKGSFSTLEIQRTEQGDSAMYLCASSLEFPSTDTQYFGPGTRLTVL.

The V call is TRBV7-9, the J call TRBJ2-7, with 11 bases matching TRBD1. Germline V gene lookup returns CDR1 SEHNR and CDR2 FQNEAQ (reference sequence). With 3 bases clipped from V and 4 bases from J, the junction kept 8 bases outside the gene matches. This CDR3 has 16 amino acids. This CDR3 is CASSFARTGGGYEQYF. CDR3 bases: TGTGCCAGCAGCTTTGCCAGGACAGGGGGCGGGTACGAGCAGTACTTC.